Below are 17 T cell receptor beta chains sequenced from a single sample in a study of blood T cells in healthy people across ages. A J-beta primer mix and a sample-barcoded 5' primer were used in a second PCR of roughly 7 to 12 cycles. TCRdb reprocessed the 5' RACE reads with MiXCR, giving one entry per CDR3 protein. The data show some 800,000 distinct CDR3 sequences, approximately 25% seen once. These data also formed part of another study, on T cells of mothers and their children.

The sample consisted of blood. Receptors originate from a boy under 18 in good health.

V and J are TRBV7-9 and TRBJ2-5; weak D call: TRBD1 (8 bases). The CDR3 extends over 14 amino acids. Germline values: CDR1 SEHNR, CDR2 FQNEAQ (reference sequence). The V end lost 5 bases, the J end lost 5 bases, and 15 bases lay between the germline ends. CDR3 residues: CASSKTGEGETQYF. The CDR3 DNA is TGTGCCAGCAGCAAGACAGGGGAGGGTGAGACCCAGTACTTC. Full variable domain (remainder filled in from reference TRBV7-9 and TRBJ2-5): DTGVSQNPRHKITKRGQNVTFRCDPISEHNRLYWYRQTLGQGPEFLTYFQNEAQLEKSRLLSDRFSAERPKGSFSTLEIQRTEQGDSAMYLCASSKTGEGETQYFGPGTRLLVL.

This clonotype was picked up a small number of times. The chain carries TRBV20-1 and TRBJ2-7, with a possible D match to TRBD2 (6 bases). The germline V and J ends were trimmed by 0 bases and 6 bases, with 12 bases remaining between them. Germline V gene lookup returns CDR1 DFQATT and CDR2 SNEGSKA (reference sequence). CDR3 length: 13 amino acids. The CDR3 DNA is TGCAGTGCTAGAGACGCGGGGCTCCTCGAGCAGTACTTC. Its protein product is CSARDAGLLEQYF.

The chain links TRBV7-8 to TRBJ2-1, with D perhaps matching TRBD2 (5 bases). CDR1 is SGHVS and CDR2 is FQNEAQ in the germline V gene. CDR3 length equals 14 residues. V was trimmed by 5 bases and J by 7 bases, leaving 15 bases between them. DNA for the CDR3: TGTGCCAGCAGCGCGCGGGCCCTTGGGAATGAGCAGTTCTTC. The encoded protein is CASSARALGNEQFF.

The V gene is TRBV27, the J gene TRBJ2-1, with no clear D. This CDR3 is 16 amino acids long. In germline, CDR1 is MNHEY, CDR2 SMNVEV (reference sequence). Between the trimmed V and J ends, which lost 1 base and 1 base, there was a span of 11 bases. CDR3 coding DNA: TGTGCCAGCAGTTTATGGATCGGGCTATCCTACAATGAGCAGTTCTTC. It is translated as CASSLWIGLSYNEQFF.

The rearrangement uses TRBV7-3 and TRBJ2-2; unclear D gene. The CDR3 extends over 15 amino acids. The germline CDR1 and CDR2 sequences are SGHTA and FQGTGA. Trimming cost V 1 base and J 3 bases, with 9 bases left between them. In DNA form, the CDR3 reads TGTGCCAGCAGCTTAAACGCAGGTTACACCGGGGAGCTGTTTTTT. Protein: CASSLNAGYTGELFF. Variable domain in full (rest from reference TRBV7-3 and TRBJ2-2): GAGVSQTPSNKVTEKGKYVELRCDPISGHTALYWYRQSLGQGPEFLIYFQGTGAADDSGLPNDRFFAVRPEGSVSTLKIQRTERGDSAVYLCASSLNAGYTGELFFGEGSRLTVL.

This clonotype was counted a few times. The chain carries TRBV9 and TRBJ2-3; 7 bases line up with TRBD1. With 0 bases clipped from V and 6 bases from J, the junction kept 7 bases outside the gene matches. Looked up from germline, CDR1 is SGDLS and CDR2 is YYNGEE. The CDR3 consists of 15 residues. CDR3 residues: CASSVAGRGSDTQYF. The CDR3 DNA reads TGTGCCAGCAGCGTAGCTGGCAGGGGGTCTGATACGCAGTATTTT.

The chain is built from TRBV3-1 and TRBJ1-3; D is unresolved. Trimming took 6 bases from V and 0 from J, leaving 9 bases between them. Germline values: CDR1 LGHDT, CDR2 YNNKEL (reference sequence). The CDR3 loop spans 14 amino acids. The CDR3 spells CASRTQPSGNTIYF. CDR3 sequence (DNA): TGTGCCAGCAGAACACAGCCCTCTGGAAACACCATATATTTT.

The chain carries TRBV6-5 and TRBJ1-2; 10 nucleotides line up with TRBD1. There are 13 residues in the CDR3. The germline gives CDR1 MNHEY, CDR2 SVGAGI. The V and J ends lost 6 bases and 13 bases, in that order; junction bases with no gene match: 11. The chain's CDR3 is CASRRTGGTRCTF. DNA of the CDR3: TGTGCCAGCAGACGGACAGGGGGGACGCGCTGCACCTTC.

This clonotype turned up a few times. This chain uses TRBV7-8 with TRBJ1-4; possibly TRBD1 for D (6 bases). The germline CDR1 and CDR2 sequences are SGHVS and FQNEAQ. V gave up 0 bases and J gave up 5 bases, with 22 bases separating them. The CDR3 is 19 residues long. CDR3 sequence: CASSLANLAQGSGNEKLFF. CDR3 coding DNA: TGTGCCAGCAGCTTAGCGAACTTAGCTCAGGGGTCAGGAAATGAAAAACTGTTTTTT.

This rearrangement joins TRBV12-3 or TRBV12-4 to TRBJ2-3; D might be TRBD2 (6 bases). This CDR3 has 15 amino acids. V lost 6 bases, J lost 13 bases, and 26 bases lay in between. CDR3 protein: CASSETRPSADAEYF. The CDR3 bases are TGTGCCAGCAGCGAGACTAGACCAAGCGCAGATGCGGAGTATTTT.

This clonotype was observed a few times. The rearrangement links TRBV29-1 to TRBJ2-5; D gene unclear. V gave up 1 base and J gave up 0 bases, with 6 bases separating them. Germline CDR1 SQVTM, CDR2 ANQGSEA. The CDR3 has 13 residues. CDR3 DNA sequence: TGCAGCGTTGAAGGGGCCCACCAAGAGACCCAGTACTTC. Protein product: CSVEGAHQETQYF.

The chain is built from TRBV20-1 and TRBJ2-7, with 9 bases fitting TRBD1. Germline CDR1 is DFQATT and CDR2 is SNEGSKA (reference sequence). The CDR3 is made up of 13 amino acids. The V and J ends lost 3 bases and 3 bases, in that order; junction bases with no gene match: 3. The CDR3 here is CSARMDRGYEQYF. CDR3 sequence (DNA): TGCAGTGCTAGGATGGACAGGGGCTACGAGCAGTACTTC.

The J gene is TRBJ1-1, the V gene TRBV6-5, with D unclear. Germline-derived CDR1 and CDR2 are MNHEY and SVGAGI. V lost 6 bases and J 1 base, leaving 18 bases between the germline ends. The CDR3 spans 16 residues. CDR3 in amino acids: CASSRGRAGPNTEAFF. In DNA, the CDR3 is TGTGCCAGCAGCCGAGGGCGGGCAGGTCCGAACACTGAAGCTTTCTTT.

CDR3 amino acids: CSAIQGAKAYEQYF. The DNA of the CDR3 is TGCAGTGCTATACAGGGGGCTAAGGCCTACGAGCAGTACTTC. This rearrangement joins TRBV20-1 to TRBJ2-5, with 9 bases lining up with TRBD1. The J call is uncertain, as TRBJ2-7 better fits the DNA end. Germline assignment: CDR1 DFQATT and CDR2 SNEGSKA (reference sequence). The CDR3 is 14 residues long.

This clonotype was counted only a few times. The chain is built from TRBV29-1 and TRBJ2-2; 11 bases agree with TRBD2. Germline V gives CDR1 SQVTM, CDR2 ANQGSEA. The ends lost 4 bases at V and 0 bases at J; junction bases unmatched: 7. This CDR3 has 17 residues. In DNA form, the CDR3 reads TGCAGCGTTGCACAAAGACTAGCGGGACCGAACACCGGGGAGCTGTTTTTT. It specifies CSVAQRLAGPNTGELFF.

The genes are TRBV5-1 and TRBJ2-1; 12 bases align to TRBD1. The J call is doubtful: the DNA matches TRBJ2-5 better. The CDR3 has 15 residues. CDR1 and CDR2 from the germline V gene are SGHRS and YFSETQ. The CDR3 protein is CASSSGTGGGETQYF. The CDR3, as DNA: TGCGCCAGCAGCTCCGGGACAGGGGGCGGAGAGACCCAGTACTTC.

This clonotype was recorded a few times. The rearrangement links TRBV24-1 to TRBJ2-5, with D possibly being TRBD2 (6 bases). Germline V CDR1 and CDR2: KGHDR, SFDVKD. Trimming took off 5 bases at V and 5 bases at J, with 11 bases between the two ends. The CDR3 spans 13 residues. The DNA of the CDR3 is TGTGCCACCAGTGTGGAGGGTTGGGAGACCCAGTACTTC. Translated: CATSVEGWETQYF.